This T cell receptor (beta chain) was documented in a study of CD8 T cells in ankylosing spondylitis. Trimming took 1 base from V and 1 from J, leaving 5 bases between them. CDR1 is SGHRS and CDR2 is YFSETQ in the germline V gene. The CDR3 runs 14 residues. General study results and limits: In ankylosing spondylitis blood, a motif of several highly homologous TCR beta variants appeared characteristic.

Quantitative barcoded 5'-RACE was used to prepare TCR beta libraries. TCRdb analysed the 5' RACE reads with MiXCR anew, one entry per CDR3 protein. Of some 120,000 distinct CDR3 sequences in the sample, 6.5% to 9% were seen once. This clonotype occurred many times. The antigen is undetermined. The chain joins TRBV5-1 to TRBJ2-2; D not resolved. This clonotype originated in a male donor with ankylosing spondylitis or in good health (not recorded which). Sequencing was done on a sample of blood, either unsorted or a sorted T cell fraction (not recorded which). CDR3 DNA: TGCGCCAGCAGCTTGTCACGGAACACCGGGGAGCTGTTTTTT. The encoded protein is CASSLSRNTGELFF.